The 30 T cell receptor beta chains below come from one sample, sequenced in a study of siplizumab effects on memory and regulatory T cells. Using immunoSEQ multiplex PCR, the repertoire was profiled, and TCRdb retains in-frame clones only, with some absent. The sample contains about 99,000 clones, over 90% of which appear only once. The sample consisted of Tregs sorted from blood. The receptor set was obtained from a human donor in good health.

The V call is TRBV10-3, the J call TRBJ1-3; TRBD1 matches 10 bases. V shed 6 bases, J shed 4 bases, and the junction held 0 bases outside the gene matches. This CDR3 comprises 13 residues. The germline gives CDR1 ENHRY, CDR2 SYGVKD. CDR3 protein: CAIRDRGGNTIYF. CDR3 nucleotides: TGTGCCATCAGGGACAGGGGGGGAAACACCATATATTTT.

The rearrangement uses TRBV6-6 and TRBJ2-7; TRBD2 matches at 7 bases. The CDR3 totals 13 residues. The trim removed 5 bases at V and 4 bases at J, leaving 5 bases unmatched. Germline CDR1 MNHNY, CDR2 SVGAGI (reference sequence). CDR3 residues: CASSPRTRYEQYF. DNA of the CDR3: TGTGCCAGCAGTCCGCGGACTAGGTACGAGCAGTACTTC.

V gene TRBV10-3 combines with J gene TRBJ2-4, with a weak D call TRBD1 (6 bases). The V end was cut by 6 bases, the J end by 1 base, with 16 bases between. Germline CDR1 is ENHRY and CDR2 is SYGVKD. CDR3 length: 16 amino acids. The chain's CDR3 is CAISKAAGVAKNIQYF. DNA for the CDR3: TGTGCCATCAGCAAGGCGGCAGGGGTGGCCAAAAACATTCAGTACTTC.

This chain joins TRBV29-1 and TRBJ2-7; the D is unclear. CDR1 SQVTM and CDR2 ANQGSEA come from the germline V gene. Between the trimmed V and J ends, which lost 1 base and 2 bases, there was a span of 3 bases. The CDR3 is made up of 11 amino acids. The CDR3 DNA reads TGCAGCGTTGAAGGACCCTACGAGCAGTACTTC. Protein sequence: CSVEGPYEQYF.

This sequence joins TRBV5-1 and TRBJ2-2; D uncertain. Trimming shortened V by 0 bases and J by 4 bases, and 7 bases separated the two germline ends. The CDR3 has 14 amino acids. The V gene's germline CDR1 is SGHRS and CDR2 YFSETQ. CDR3 nucleotides: TGCGCCAGCAGCTTGGATCCAGCCACCGGGGAGCTGTTTTTT. Encoded protein: CASSLDPATGELFF. Full variable domain (remainder filled in from reference TRBV5-1 and TRBJ2-2): KAGVTQTPRYLIKTRGQQVTLSCSPISGHRSVSWYQQTPGQGLQFLFEYFSETQRNKGNFPGRFSGRQFSNSRSEMNVSTLELGDSALYLCASSLDPATGELFFGEGSRLTVL.

This rearrangement joins TRBV18 to TRBJ2-5; D is unresolved. Trimming pared 1 base from V and 5 bases from J, leaving 20 bases between. This CDR3 has 17 amino acids. Germline CDR1 and CDR2: KGHSH and LQKENI. CDR3 in amino acids: CASSPLRHPDQGETQYF. The CDR3 region has the DNA TGTGCCAGCTCACCACTCAGACACCCGGACCAAGGGGAGACCCAGTACTTC.

This chain joins TRBV11-3 and TRBJ1-2; 7 bases match TRBD1. The CDR3 loop spans 16 amino acids. V gave up 1 base and J gave up 4 bases; unmatched junction bases: 9. The germline V gene encodes CDR1 SGHNT and CDR2 YENEEA. CDR3 DNA: TGTGCCAGCAGCTTAGCCCCCCGGGACAGAAGCTATGGCTACACCTTC. This translates into CASSLAPRDRSYGYTF.

V is TRBV5-4 and J is TRBJ2-4; D call uncertain. Germline V gives CDR1 SGHNT, CDR2 YYREEE (reference sequence). CDR3 length equals 13 residues. The germline V and J ends were trimmed by 3 bases and 0 bases, with 4 bases remaining between them. Written as DNA, the CDR3 is TGTGCCAGCAGCTCGATAGCCAAAAACATTCAGTACTTC. This encodes CASSSIAKNIQYF. The full variable domain, with the rest looked up from reference TRBV5-4 and TRBJ2-4, is ETGVTQSPTHLIKTRGQQVTLRCSSQSGHNTVSWYQQALGQGPQFIFQYYREEENGRGNFPPRFSGLQFPNYSSELNVNALELDDSALYLCASSSIAKNIQYFGAGTRLSVL.

The rearrangement links TRBV4-1 to TRBJ2-3; 12 bases match TRBD2. Germline V CDR1 and CDR2: MGHRA, YSYEKL. This CDR3 spans 16 amino acids. Trimming removed 1 base from V and 9 bases from J; junction bases left unmatched: 8. The CDR3 protein is CASSQASTSGGTTQYF. The DNA of the CDR3 is TGCGCCAGCAGCCAAGCCTCCACTAGCGGGGGGACGACGCAGTATTTT.

This chain links TRBV29-1 with TRBJ1-1, with TRBD1 identical over 8 bases. CDR3 length equals 12 residues. V gave up 4 bases and J gave up 8 bases; unmatched junction bases: 6. Germline V CDR1 and CDR2: SQVTM, ANQGSEA. CDR3 nucleotides: TGCAGCGTTGCAGGGGGCAATAGGGAAGCTTTCTTT. It encodes CSVAGGNREAFF.

J is TRBJ1-3 and V is TRBV7-6, with D possibly matching TRBD1 (6 bases). The CDR3 consists of 20 residues. Germline V gene lookup returns CDR1 SGHVS and CDR2 FNYEAQ. The V and J ends lost 1 base and 4 bases respectively, with 26 bases between them. The CDR3 sequence is CASSLVPPDTLTGNGNTIYF. DNA of the CDR3: TGTGCCAGCAGCTTAGTCCCACCCGACACCCTTACAGGGAACGGAAACACCATATATTTT.

The gene calls are TRBV28 and TRBJ1-2; perhaps TRBD1 as D (6 bases). The CDR3 length is 13 residues. V was pared by 8 bases and J by 4 bases, with 14 bases between. Germline V gene lookup returns CDR1 MDHEN and CDR2 SYDVKM. CDR3: CASRHQGTYGYTF. CDR3 DNA: TGTGCCAGCCGGCATCAGGGGACCTATGGCTACACCTTC.

This chain connects TRBV5-1 to TRBJ1-1; D not certain. CDR3 length: 14 amino acids. Trimming took off 3 bases at V and 1 base at J, with 10 bases between the two ends. Germline V lookup: CDR1 SGHRS, CDR2 YFSETQ. This CDR3 is CASSWMTQNTEAFF. Written as DNA, the CDR3 is TGCGCCAGCAGCTGGATGACACAGAACACTGAAGCTTTCTTT.

The chain is built from TRBV7-9 and TRBJ2-7; D is perhaps TRBD2 (6 bases). This CDR3 comprises 15 residues. Germline CDR1 reads SEHNR; CDR2 reads FQNEAQ (reference sequence). The V and J ends lost 5 bases and 4 bases respectively, with 18 bases between them. The CDR3 spells CASSPRRGKGYEQYF. As DNA, the CDR3 is TGTGCCAGCAGCCCCCGCCGGGGGAAGGGGTACGAGCAGTACTTC.

The rearrangement joins TRBV18 to TRBJ1-1; TRBD1 matches 9 bases. The CDR3 extends over 13 amino acids. Germline lookup yields CDR1 KGHSH and CDR2 LQKENI. The V segment lost 6 bases and the J segment 6 bases; nucleotides outside the gene matches: 5. CDR3 coding DNA: TGTGCCAGCTCTCAAACAGGGGGCGCTGAAGCTTTCTTT. Protein product: CASSQTGGAEAFF.

The chain recombines TRBV6-5 with TRBJ1-2; D not resolved. This CDR3 comprises 12 residues. Between the trimmed V and J ends, which lost 7 bases and 2 bases, there was a span of 8 bases. In germline, CDR1 is MNHEY, CDR2 SVGAGI. In nucleotides, the CDR3 is TGTGCCAGCACCAAGGGAAACTATGGCTACACCTTC. Its translation: CASTKGNYGYTF.

This clone was recorded once. The chain is built from TRBV15 and TRBJ2-5; D is perhaps TRBD1 (5 bases). Looked up from germline, CDR1 is LNHNV and CDR2 is YYDKDF (reference sequence). The V end lost 6 bases, the J end lost 1 base, and 6 bases lay between the germline ends. This CDR3 comprises 12 residues. The CDR3 protein is CATRGPQETQYF. In DNA, the CDR3 is TGTGCCACCAGGGGGCCCCAAGAGACCCAGTACTTC. The whole variable domain, filled in from reference TRBV15 and TRBJ2-5, reads DAMVIQNPRYQVTQFGKPVTLSCSQTLNHNVMYWYQQKSSQAPKLLFHYYDKDFNNEADTPDNFQSRRPNTSFCFLDIRSPGLGDTAMYLCATRGPQETQYFGPGTRLLVL.

The V gene is TRBV6-6, the J gene TRBJ2-7; the D gene is possibly TRBD1 (5 bases). Deletions cut 0 bases from V and 4 bases from J, with 7 bases between. CDR3 length: 13 residues. The germline V gene has CDR1 MNHNY and CDR2 SVGAGI (reference sequence). The CDR3 is CASSYSAGYEQYF. CDR3 bases: TGTGCCAGCAGTTACTCGGCAGGGTACGAGCAGTACTTC.

This rearrangement joins TRBV7-6 to TRBJ2-1; D is undetermined. Germline assignment: CDR1 SGHVS and CDR2 FNYEAQ. The V end lost 1 base, the J end lost 3 bases, and 7 bases lay between the germline ends. This CDR3 region has 14 residues. CDR3 sequence (DNA): TGTGCCAGCAGCTTAGATGGGCTCTACAATGAGCAGTTCTTC. This encodes CASSLDGLYNEQFF.

V usage is TRBV19 and J usage is TRBJ1-5, with D tentatively TRBD1 (5 bases). The CDR3 totals 16 residues. Germline CDR1 and CDR2: LNHDA and SQIVND (reference sequence). Deletions cut 0 bases from V and 1 base from J, with 10 bases between. CDR3 sequence (DNA): TGTGCCAGTAGTATAGATCTTGGACACAGCAATCAGCCCCAGCATTTT. This sequence encodes CASSIDLGHSNQPQHF.

The sample holds one count of this clone. V gene TRBV19 combines with J gene TRBJ2-2; TRBD1 might be the D (6 bases). Trimming removed 5 bases from V and 8 bases from J, with 24 bases in between. This CDR3 region has 17 residues. Germline CDR1 LNHDA, CDR2 SQIVND (reference sequence). The CDR3 loop is CASSGSWGQRRRGELFF. CDR3 nucleotides: TGTGCCAGTAGTGGATCTTGGGGACAACGGAGAAGAGGGGAGCTGTTTTTT.

The chain combines TRBV6-5 with TRBJ2-7; D may be TRBD1 or TRBD2 (5 bases each). This CDR3 comprises 13 residues. CDR1 is MNHEY, CDR2 SVGAGI, per germline. The V gene lost 10 bases and the J gene lost 7 bases, with 20 bases spanning the gap. In DNA, the CDR3 is TGTGCCACCTCCACGGGACGGCTGCTAGAGCAGTACTTC. This encodes CATSTGRLLEQYF.

V gene TRBV29-1 combines with J gene TRBJ2-2; 14 bases match TRBD2. This CDR3 is 21 amino acids long. The germline V gene has CDR1 SQVTM and CDR2 ANQGSEA. Trimming removed 4 bases from V and 0 bases from J; junction bases left unmatched: 16. The CDR3 reads CSVATRGNGLAGGTNTGELFF. CDR3 DNA sequence: TGCAGCGTTGCAACTAGGGGAAACGGACTAGCGGGGGGAACGAACACCGGGGAGCTGTTTTTT.

The chain couples TRBV11-1 to TRBJ2-5, with D perhaps TRBD2 (6 bases). Trimming stripped 4 bases from V and 3 bases from J, with 15 bases between. The CDR3 sequence is 15 residues long. Germline CDR1 and CDR2: SGHAT and FQDESV (reference sequence). In DNA form, the CDR3 reads TGTGCCAGCAGCTCACTTACGGGAGCGGAAGAGACCCAGTACTTC. Protein sequence: CASSSLTGAEETQYF.

The rearrangement uses TRBV6-5 and TRBJ1-1; tentatively, D is TRBD1 (5 bases). Germline CDR1 is MNHEY and CDR2 is SVGAGI. With 4 bases removed from V and 4 bases from J, the gap between germline ends came to 13 bases. CDR3 size: 14 residues. The CDR3 reads CASSSGAGSTEAFF. As DNA, the CDR3 is TGTGCCAGCAGTTCCGGAGCAGGGAGCACTGAAGCTTTCTTT.

The chain is built from TRBV7-2 and TRBJ2-1; TRBD1 might be the D (5 bases). V was clipped by 1 base and J by 6 bases, with 19 bases between them. Per germline, CDR1 SGHTA and CDR2 FQGNSA. CDR3 size: 17 residues. CDR3 loop: CASSLGGGDAPLNEQFF. In DNA, the CDR3 is TGTGCCAGCAGCTTAGGGGGCGGTGACGCCCCCCTCAATGAGCAGTTCTTC.

V gene TRBV5-1 combines with J gene TRBJ2-1, with unresolved D. Between the trimmed V and J ends, which lost 0 bases and 9 bases, there was a span of 13 bases. CDR1 is SGHRS and CDR2 is YFSETQ in the germline V gene. The CDR3 is 14 amino acids. CDR3 nucleotides: TGCGCCAGCAGCTTGGCCGTGGGCTTAGGTGAGCAGTTCTTC. This translates into CASSLAVGLGEQFF.

The chain couples TRBV18 to TRBJ1-4; 7 bases are shared with TRBD1. Per the germline V gene, CDR1 is KGHSH and CDR2 is LQKENI. V lost 6 bases, J lost 2 bases, and 6 bases stayed unmatched. This CDR3 is built from 15 residues. The CDR3 spells CASSQDRRTNEKLFF. The CDR3 DNA reads as TGTGCCAGCTCCCAGGACAGGCGGACTAATGAAAAACTGTTTTTT.

For the CDR3, the DNA is TGCGCCAGCAGCTTGGTTGGCGGGGTCGACTCTGGAAACACCATATATTTT. It yields the protein CASSLVGGVDSGNTIYF. This chain joins TRBV5-1 and TRBJ1-3; D not certain. Germline CDR1 and CDR2: SGHRS and YFSETQ. The germline V and J ends were trimmed by 0 bases and 0 bases, with 13 bases remaining between them. CDR3 size: 17 residues.

This clone was observed a single time. The chain employs TRBV19 and TRBJ1-5, with 9 bases that match TRBD1. Trimming cost V 5 bases and J 7 bases; bases outside gene matches: 9. CDR1 is LNHDA and CDR2 is SQIVND in the germline V gene (reference sequence). The CDR3 runs 15 residues. The CDR3 coding sequence is TGTGCCAGTAGTCTACCGGGACAGGGCGTCCAGCCCCAGCATTTT. This encodes CASSLPGQGVQPQHF. Full variable domain (rest looked up from reference TRBV19 and TRBJ1-5): DGGITQSPKYLFRKEGQNVTLSCEQNLNHDAMYWYRQDPGQGLRLIYYSQIVNDFQKGDIAEGYSVSREKKESFPLTVTSAQKNPTAFYLCASSLPGQGVQPQHFGDGTRLSIL.